This T cell receptor (beta chain) was captured by sequencing in a study of blood T cell repertoires in COVID-19. Produced via immunoSEQ multiplex PCR; TCRdb's table is partial and in-frame only. The repertoire consists of 150,000 to 180,000 clones, with 80% to 90% occurring once and the leading ten covering about 15%. Germline trimming cut 8 bases from V and 5 bases from J; bases unmatched to any gene: 5. From germline, CDR1 is LGHDT and CDR2 YNNKEL (reference sequence). The CDR3 covers 13 residues. The chain combines TRBV3-1 (or the pseudogene TRBV3-2) with TRBJ2-3; TRBD2 matches at 9 bases. The origin of this receptor is a woman between 35 and 50 years old with acute or convalescent COVID-19. The sample taken for sequencing was peripheral blood. The CDR3 reads CASSGSGGDTQYF. CDR3 nucleotide sequence: TGTGCCAGCTCGGGTAGCGGGGGAGATACGCAGTATTTT.